This entry lists 27 T cell receptor beta chains sequenced from one sample in a study of OX40 agonist ivuxolimab in advanced cancers. TCRdb's copy holds only in-frame clones and misses some; the assay was immunoSEQ multiplex PCR. The top ten hold roughly 0.31% of the sample, which has 99,000 or so clones, more than 85% seen once. Material: CD4+ or CD8+ T cells sorted from blood, obtained in a trial of the OX40 agonist ivuxolimab. The source of these receptors is an adult with an advanced solid tumor such as melanoma, head and neck, liver or kidney cancer.

V and J are TRBV27 and TRBJ1-5, with D perhaps matching TRBD1 (5 bases). V lost 3 bases, J lost 3 bases, and 9 bases lay in between. Germline CDR1 and CDR2: MNHEY and SMNVEV (reference sequence). CDR3 size: 14 residues. For the CDR3, the DNA is TGTGCCAGCAGTTTGGGGGGACTCAATCAGCCCCAGCATTTT. Amino acid sequence: CASSLGGLNQPQHF.

This clone came up a few times. This rearrangement joins TRBV11-2 to TRBJ2-7, with TRBD2 identical over 7 bases. Germline V gives CDR1 SGHAT, CDR2 FQNNGV. This CDR3 region has 17 residues. Trimming cost V 5 bases and J 0 bases; bases outside gene matches: 13. The CDR3 DNA is TGTGCCAGCAGCCCCCCGGAGCTTCTAGCGGCCTCCTACGAGCAGTACTTC. Encoded protein: CASSPPELLAASYEQYF.

The chain is built from TRBV10-3 and TRBJ2-7, with TRBD2 matching 9 bases. Germline CDR1 ENHRY, CDR2 SYGVKD. The CDR3 contains 15 residues. V trimming: 3 bases; J trimming: 4 bases; junction bases outside the gene matches: 7. The DNA of the CDR3 is TGTGCCATCAGTGATACGACTAGCGGACTGTACGAGCAGTACTTC. Translating it yields CAISDTTSGLYEQYF.

V gene TRBV7-2 combines with J gene TRBJ1-1, with no clear D. The CDR3 is 13 residues long. The V gene lost 0 bases and the J gene lost 11 bases, with 13 bases spanning the gap. CDR1 SGHTA and CDR2 FQGNSA come from the germline V gene. The CDR3 loop is CASSLATGMEAFF. For the CDR3, the DNA is TGTGCCAGCAGCTTAGCTACCGGCATGGAGGCTTTCTTT. Full variable domain (remainder filled in from reference TRBV7-2 and TRBJ1-1): GAGVSQSPSNKVTEKGKDVELRCDPISGHTALYWYRQSLGQGLEFLIYFQGNSAPDKSGLPSDRFSAERTGGSVSTLTIQRTQQEDSAVYLCASSLATGMEAFFGQGTRLTVV.

V is TRBV11-2 and J is TRBJ2-2, with TRBD2 identical over 12 bases. Germline V gene sequence: CDR1 SGHAT, CDR2 FQNNGV. Trimming at V came to 9 bases and at J to 5 bases, leaving 7 bases not matched to a gene. The CDR3 contains 15 residues. The CDR3 region is CASEPTSGRTGELFF. DNA of the CDR3: TGTGCCAGTGAACCGACTAGCGGGAGAACCGGGGAGCTGTTTTTT.

This clone was seen once. The chain has TRBV10-1 and TRBJ1-1; D is possibly TRBD1 (5 bases). V dropped 5 bases and J dropped 2 bases, with 9 bases sitting between them. Germline values: CDR1 WNHNN, CDR2 SYGVQD (reference sequence). The CDR3 covers 13 residues. The CDR3 nucleotides are TGCGCCAGCAGTAGACAGAGAAACACTGAAGCTTTCTTT. This encodes CASSRQRNTEAFF.

The rearrangement uses TRBV4-3 and TRBJ2-7; TRBD1 or TRBD2 may be the D gene (5 bases each). Germline V lookup: CDR1 LGHNA, CDR2 YSLEER. The CDR3 covers 16 residues. The V end was cut by 4 bases, the J end by 6 bases, with 22 bases between. The CDR3, as DNA: TGCGCCAGCAGCCCGTCCGTGACGATCCCCGGGGCCGAGCAGTACTTC. This codes for CASSPSVTIPGAEQYF.

This sequence joins TRBV5-4 and TRBJ2-2; 10 nucleotides line up with TRBD2. Trimming removed 1 base from V and 3 bases from J; junction bases left unmatched: 3. The germline V gene encodes CDR1 SGHNT and CDR2 YYREEE (reference sequence). The CDR3 has 16 residues. CDR3 sequence: CASSLTGLADTGELFF. The CDR3 DNA reads TGTGCCAGCAGCTTGACCGGACTAGCGGACACCGGGGAGCTGTTTTTT.

The J gene is TRBJ1-1, the V gene TRBV7-2, with 7 positions matching TRBD1. Trimming at V came to 4 bases and at J to 7 bases, leaving 9 bases not matched to a gene. The CDR3 covers 14 residues. CDR1 SGHTA and CDR2 FQGNSA come from the germline V gene. The CDR3 DNA follows: TGTGCCAGCAGCTCACGACAGGGAGGGGGTGAAGCTTTCTTT. It is translated as CASSSRQGGGEAFF.

V is TRBV28 and J is TRBJ2-1; 14 bases line up with TRBD2. V was pared by 10 bases and J by 3 bases, with 14 bases of the junction left unmatched. The germline gives CDR1 MDHEN, CDR2 SYDVKM. This CDR3 has 18 residues. CDR3 in amino acids: CATRGTSGRWGFYNEQFF. The DNA of the CDR3 is TGTGCCACCCGGGGGACTAGCGGGAGATGGGGTTTCTACAATGAGCAGTTCTTC.

V usage is TRBV7-2 and J usage is TRBJ1-2, with 8 nucleotides matching TRBD1. CDR1 is SGHTA, CDR2 FQGNSA, per germline. The trim removed 5 bases at V and 8 bases at J, leaving 13 bases unmatched. The CDR3 extends over 15 amino acids. CDR3 protein: CASSPRQGAKGGYTF. In DNA form, the CDR3 reads TGTGCCAGCAGCCCGAGGCAGGGGGCGAAAGGAGGCTACACCTTC. Combining the CDR3 with reference TRBV7-2 and TRBJ1-2 gives the whole variable domain GAGVSQSPSNKVTEKGKDVELRCDPISGHTALYWYRQSLGQGLEFLIYFQGNSAPDKSGLPSDRFSAERTGGSVSTLTIQRTQQEDSAVYLCASSPRQGAKGGYTFGSGTRLTVV.

The CDR3 DNA is TGTGCCAGCTCACCACCCCGCGGGGAGCGGAGCACAGATACGCAGTATTTT. Translating gives CASSPPRGERSTDTQYF. This sequence joins TRBV18 and TRBJ2-3; D may be TRBD2 (6 bases). This CDR3 has 17 amino acids. Germline V gives CDR1 KGHSH, CDR2 LQKENI. V was clipped by 0 bases and J by 0 bases, with 13 bases between them.

This clone was picked up one time. The rearrangement uses TRBV7-3 and TRBJ2-2, with a weak D call TRBD2 (6 bases). V lost 0 bases and J 11 bases, leaving 13 bases between the germline ends. This CDR3 comprises 14 residues. From germline, CDR1 is SGHTA and CDR2 FQGTGA. The chain's CDR3 is CASSLTGGVGELFF. CDR3 sequence (DNA): TGTGCCAGCAGCTTAACGGGAGGTGTGGGTGAGCTGTTTTTT.

The J gene is TRBJ1-5, the V gene TRBV28; the D gene is possibly TRBD1 (5 bases). CDR1 is MDHEN, CDR2 SYDVKM, per germline. The V gene lost 4 bases and the J gene lost 4 bases, with 8 bases spanning the gap. This CDR3 contains 13 residues. The CDR3 DNA is TGTGCCAGCAGTTCCGGGGGGAATCAGCCCCAGCATTTT. This gives the protein CASSSGGNQPQHF.

The rearrangement joins TRBV20-1 to TRBJ2-7; D remains unclear. The V gene lost 0 bases and the J gene lost 6 bases, with 6 bases spanning the gap. The CDR3 runs 11 residues. Germline CDR1 DFQATT, CDR2 SNEGSKA (reference sequence). The CDR3 nucleotides are TGCAGTGCTAGAGAAATTGGCGAGCAGTACTTC. It translates to CSAREIGEQYF.

This clone was picked up one time. This chain uses TRBV7-9 with TRBJ1-2, with D perhaps TRBD1 (5 bases). CDR1 is SEHNR, CDR2 FQNEAQ, per germline (reference sequence). The CDR3 has 13 amino acids. Trimming left V 6 bases short and J 3 bases short, with 11 bases between. For the CDR3, the DNA is TGTGCCAGCAGTCCCGGGACCTACTATGGCTACACCTTC. Translation: CASSPGTYYGYTF.

V is TRBV11-3 and J is TRBJ2-7, with D unresolved. The CDR3 totals 13 residues. Germline loops: CDR1 SGHNT, CDR2 YENEEA. Trimming removed 8 bases from V and 2 bases from J, with 13 bases in between. Here the CDR3 reads CASSYNYPYEQYF. In DNA form, the CDR3 reads TGTGCCAGCTCTTACAACTACCCCTACGAGCAGTACTTC.

This sequence joins TRBV28 and TRBJ2-3; TRBD2 matches 8 bases. CDR3 length equals 15 residues. CDR1 MDHEN and CDR2 SYDVKM come from the germline V gene. V shed 5 bases, J shed 6 bases, and the junction held 10 bases outside the gene matches. Here the CDR3 DNA reads TGTGCCAGCAGTGGACTAGCTCCAATACGGGATACGCAGTATTTT. Protein product: CASSGLAPIRDTQYF.

The rearrangement joins TRBV9 to TRBJ2-2; TRBD1 or TRBD2 may be the D gene (6 bases each). Between the trimmed V and J ends, which lost 3 bases and 7 bases, there was a span of 16 bases. This CDR3 is built from 15 residues. Germline V gives CDR1 SGDLS, CDR2 YYNGEE. DNA for the CDR3: TGTGCCAGCAGCGCCACCTGGGGGGCTGGCGGGGAGCTGTTTTTT. It encodes CASSATWGAGGELFF.

J is TRBJ2-3 and V is TRBV5-1; TRBD2 matches at 7 bases. This CDR3 comprises 15 residues. Germline V CDR1 and CDR2: SGHRS, YFSETQ. Losses at the gene ends were 7 bases for V and 3 bases for J; bases not matched to a gene: 11. The CDR3 coding sequence is TGCGCCAGCTCGCGACGGACTAGTAGTACAGATACGCAGTATTTT. Translated, it gives CASSRRTSSTDTQYF.

The V call is TRBV2, the J call TRBJ2-5; D perhaps matches TRBD1 (5 bases). Trimming stripped 3 bases from V and 7 bases from J, with 12 bases between. There are 13 residues in the CDR3. Germline values: CDR1 SNHLY, CDR2 FYNNEI. The CDR3 sequence is CASSEMSTGTQYF. The CDR3 DNA follows: TGTGCCAGCAGTGAGATGAGTACAGGGACCCAGTACTTC. The whole variable domain, filled in from reference TRBV2 and TRBJ2-5, reads EPEVTQTPSHQVTQMGQEVILRCVPISNHLYFYWYRQILGQKVEFLVSFYNNEISEKSEIFDDQFSVERPDGSNFTLKIRSTKLEDSAMYFCASSEMSTGTQYFGPGTRLLVL.

The genes are TRBV2 and TRBJ2-2; D might be TRBD1 or TRBD2, each matching 6 bases. V lost 4 bases and J 4 bases, leaving 16 bases between the germline ends. This CDR3 is built from 16 residues. Per germline, CDR1 SNHLY and CDR2 FYNNEI. CDR3 sequence reads: CASSVLGGMGTGELFF. The CDR3 DNA reads as TGTGCCAGCAGTGTTTTAGGGGGGATGGGCACCGGGGAGCTGTTTTTT.

This sequence joins TRBV7-9 and TRBJ2-1; D may be TRBD2 (5 bases). This CDR3 has 17 residues. Trimming cost V 1 base and J 1 base, with 14 bases left between them. In germline, CDR1 is SEHNR, CDR2 FQNEAQ (reference sequence). CDR3 loop: CASSLGGWGSSYNEQFF. CDR3 sequence (DNA): TGTGCCAGCAGCTTAGGAGGGTGGGGATCTTCCTACAATGAGCAGTTCTTC.

This rearrangement joins TRBV10-3 to TRBJ2-3, with TRBD2 identical over 8 bases. The CDR3 has 14 residues. Germline assignment: CDR1 ENHRY and CDR2 SYGVKD. J lost 5 bases, V lost 7 bases, and 8 bases had no gene match. This CDR3 reads CAINSREGRDTQYF. The CDR3 region has the DNA TGTGCCATCAATTCCCGGGAGGGCCGAGATACGCAGTATTTT.

The rearrangement uses TRBV11-3 and TRBJ1-5, with D hard to call. The length of the CDR3 is 11 residues. Trimming cost V 1 base and J 11 bases, with 6 bases left between them. Germline assignment: CDR1 SGHNT and CDR2 YENEEA. CDR3 sequence (DNA): TGTGCCAGCAGCTTAGTAGGGTCCCAGCATTTT. It encodes CASSLVGSQHF.

This clone is a singleton in its sample. The chain recombines TRBV19 with TRBJ2-7; D call uncertain. In germline, CDR1 is LNHDA, CDR2 SQIVND (reference sequence). The CDR3 length is 13 residues. The V and J ends lost 6 bases and 2 bases respectively, with 11 bases between them. Here the CDR3 DNA reads TGTGCCAGTAGCCCACTTGGTCCCTACGAGCAGTACTTC. Residues: CASSPLGPYEQYF.

CDR3 in DNA: TGTGCCAGCAGCTTAGTGGGAGGTTATACTGAAGCTTTCTTT. This gives the protein CASSLVGGYTEAFF. The J gene is TRBJ1-1, the V gene TRBV7-2, with D hard to call. This CDR3 region has 14 residues. The V and J ends lost 1 base and 5 bases respectively, with 11 bases between them. Germline CDR1 reads SGHTA; CDR2 reads FQGNSA.